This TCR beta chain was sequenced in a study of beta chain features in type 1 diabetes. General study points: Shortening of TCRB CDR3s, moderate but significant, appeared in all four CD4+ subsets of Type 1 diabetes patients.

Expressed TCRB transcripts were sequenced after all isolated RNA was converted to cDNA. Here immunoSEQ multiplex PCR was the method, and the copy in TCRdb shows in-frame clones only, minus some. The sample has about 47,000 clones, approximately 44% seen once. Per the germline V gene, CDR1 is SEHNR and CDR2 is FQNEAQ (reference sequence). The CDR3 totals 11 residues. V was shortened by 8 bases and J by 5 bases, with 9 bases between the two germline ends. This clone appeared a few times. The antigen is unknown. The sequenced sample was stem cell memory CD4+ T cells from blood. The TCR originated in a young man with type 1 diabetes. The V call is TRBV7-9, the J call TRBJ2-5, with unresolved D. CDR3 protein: CASGESETQYF. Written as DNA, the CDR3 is TGTGCCAGCGGTGAGAGCGAGACCCAGTACTTC.